This T cell receptor beta chain derives from a study of T cells in Graves' hyperthyroidism and ophthalmopathy. This clonotype was recorded a few times. The study left out patients who had uncontrolled infection, other autoimmune disease, pregnancy or lactation. RNA transcripts served as the template for amplifying TCR beta CDR3 regions. The HTBI primer set was used in a first-round RT-PCR of the TCR CDR3. TCRdb analysed the multiplex PCR reads with MiXCR anew, one entry per CDR3 protein. The repertoire holds about 690,000 distinct CDR3 sequences, with about 18% as singletons. The origin of this receptor is a man aged 50 to 59 with Graves' hyperthyroidism. Sequenced sample: blood.

CDR3 amino acids: CSASRDVFSTGANVLTF. The DNA of the CDR3 is TGCAGTGCTAGTCGGGACGTTTTTTCGACTGGGGCCAACGTCCTGACTTTC. This chain links TRBV20-1 with TRBJ2-6, with D perhaps assigned TRBD1 or TRBD2 (5 bases each). Germline V CDR1 and CDR2: DFQATT, SNEGSKA (reference sequence). V lost 3 bases, J lost 2 bases, and 17 bases lay in between. The CDR3 is made up of 17 amino acids.